The following is a T cell receptor beta chain sequence with its context. Time point indicated: pre-sensitization, week 0. Treatment defined: therapeutic diphenylcyclopropenone sensitization with weekly scalp DPC. Ahead of applying each patch test, blood was sampled. The data were taken from a study of human T cells and chemical hapten exposure. TCRdb redid the calling of the RACE reads with MiXCR, one entry per CDR3 protein. The repertoire includes 250,000 to 300,000 distinct CDR3 sequences, 7.5% to 9% of them detected once, and roughly 1.2% sits in the top ten. Germline loops: CDR1 MGHRA, CDR2 YSYEKL. V shed 1 base and J shed 4 bases, with 11 bases lying between them. The CDR3 totals 15 residues.

The rearrangement uses TRBV4-1 and TRBJ2-1; D unresolved. The material sequenced was whole blood, taken in connection with sensitization to the hapten diphenylcyclopropenone (DPC). The source of this sequence is a man aged 18 to 30 with alopecia areata. Some clones in this sample may be carry-over from other donors' samples. Here the CDR3 reads CASSQVTDGYNEQFF. CDR3 nucleotide sequence: TGCGCCAGCAGCCAAGTAACCGACGGATACAATGAGCAGTTCTTC.